This TCR beta chain is drawn from a study of response to subunit inactivated influenza vaccine. Study-wide findings and caveats: Authors suggested each seasonal flu vaccination may recruit only limited numbers of new T cells.

TCRdb processed the RT-PCR reads anew with MiXCR; each CDR3 protein has one entry. The repertoire holds around 520,000 distinct CDR3 sequences, with 25% as singletons. The table lists this clonotype with a few counts. Its antigen is unidentified. After removal of 5 bases from V and 5 bases from J, the junction contained 12 bases not matched to a gene. This CDR3 spans 18 amino acids. CDR1 and CDR2 (germline): MDHEN, SYDVKM. The sequencing here drew on CD4+ T cells sorted from PBMCs, taken approximately 5 days after vaccination. The V call is TRBV28, the J call TRBJ2-7, with 16 bases fitting TRBD2. The receptor's source is a man aged 45-65 years who received an inactivated influenza vaccine. CDR3: CASSRIPGTSGRANEQYF. The CDR3 DNA is TGTGCCAGCAGTCGGATCCCCGGGACTAGCGGGAGGGCCAACGAGCAGTACTTC.